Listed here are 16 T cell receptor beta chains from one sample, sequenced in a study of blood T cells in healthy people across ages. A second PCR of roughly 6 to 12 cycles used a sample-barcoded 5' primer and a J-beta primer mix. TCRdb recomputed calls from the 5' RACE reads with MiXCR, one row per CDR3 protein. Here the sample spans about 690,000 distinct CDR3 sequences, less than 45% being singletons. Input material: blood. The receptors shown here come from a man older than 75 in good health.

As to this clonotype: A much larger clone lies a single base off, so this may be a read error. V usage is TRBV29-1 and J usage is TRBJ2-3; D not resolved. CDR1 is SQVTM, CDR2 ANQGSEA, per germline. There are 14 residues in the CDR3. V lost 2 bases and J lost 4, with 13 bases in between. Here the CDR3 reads CSVEFCALADTQYF. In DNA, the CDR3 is TGCAGCGTTGAATTTTGTGCCCTGGCAGATACGCAGTATTTT.

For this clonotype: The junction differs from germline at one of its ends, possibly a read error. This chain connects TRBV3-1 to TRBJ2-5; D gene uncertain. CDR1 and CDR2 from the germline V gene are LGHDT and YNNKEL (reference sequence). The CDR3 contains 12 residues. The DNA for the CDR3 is TGTGCCAGCAGCCAACCAGAGGAGACCCAGCACTTC. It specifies CASSQPEETQHF.

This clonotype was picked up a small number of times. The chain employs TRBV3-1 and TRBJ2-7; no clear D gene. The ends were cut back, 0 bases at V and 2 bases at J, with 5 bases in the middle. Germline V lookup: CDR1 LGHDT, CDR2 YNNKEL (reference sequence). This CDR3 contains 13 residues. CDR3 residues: CASSQEPPYEQYF. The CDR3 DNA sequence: TGTGCCAGCAGCCAAGAGCCCCCCTACGAGCAGTACTTC.

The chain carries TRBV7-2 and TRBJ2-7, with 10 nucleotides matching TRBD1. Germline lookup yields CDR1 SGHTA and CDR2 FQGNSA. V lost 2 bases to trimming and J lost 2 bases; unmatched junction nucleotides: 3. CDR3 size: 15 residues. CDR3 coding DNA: TGTGCCAGCAGCTTATCAGGACAGGGGGCCTACGAGCAGTACTTC. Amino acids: CASSLSGQGAYEQYF.

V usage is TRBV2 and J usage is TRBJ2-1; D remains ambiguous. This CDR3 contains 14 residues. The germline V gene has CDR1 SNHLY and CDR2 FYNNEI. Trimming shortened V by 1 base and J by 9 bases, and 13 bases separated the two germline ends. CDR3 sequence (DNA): TGTGCCAGCAGTGAAGTCAGCCCCAAGGGTGAGCAGTTCTTC. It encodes CASSEVSPKGEQFF.

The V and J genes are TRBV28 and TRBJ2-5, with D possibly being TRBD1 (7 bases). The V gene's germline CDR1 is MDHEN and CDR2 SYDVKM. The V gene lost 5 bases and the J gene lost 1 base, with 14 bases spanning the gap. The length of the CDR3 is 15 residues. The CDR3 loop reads CASSHQGGFQETQYF. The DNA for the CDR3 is TGTGCCAGCAGTCACCAGGGGGGATTCCAAGAGACCCAGTACTTC. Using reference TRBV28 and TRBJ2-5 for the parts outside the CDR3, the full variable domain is DVKVTQSSRYLVKRTGEKVFLECVQDMDHENMFWYRQDPGLGLRLIYFSYDVKMKEKGDIPEGYSVSREKKERFSLILESASTNQTSMYLCASSHQGGFQETQYFGPGTRLLVL.

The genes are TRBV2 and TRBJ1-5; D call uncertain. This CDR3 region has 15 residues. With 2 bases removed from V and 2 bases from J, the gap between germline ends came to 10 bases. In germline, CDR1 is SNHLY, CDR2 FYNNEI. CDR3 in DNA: TGTGCCAGCAGTGAATTGGGTTTCGGCAATCAGCCCCAGCATTTT. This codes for CASSELGFGNQPQHF.

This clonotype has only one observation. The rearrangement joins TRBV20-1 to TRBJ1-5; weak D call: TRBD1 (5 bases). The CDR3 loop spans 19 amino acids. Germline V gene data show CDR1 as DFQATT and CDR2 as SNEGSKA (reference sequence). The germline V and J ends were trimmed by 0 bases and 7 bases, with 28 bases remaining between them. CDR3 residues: CSARDLDDWQGGQWQPQHF. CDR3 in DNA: TGCAGTGCTAGAGACTTAGACGATTGGCAGGGAGGACAATGGCAGCCCCAGCATTTT.

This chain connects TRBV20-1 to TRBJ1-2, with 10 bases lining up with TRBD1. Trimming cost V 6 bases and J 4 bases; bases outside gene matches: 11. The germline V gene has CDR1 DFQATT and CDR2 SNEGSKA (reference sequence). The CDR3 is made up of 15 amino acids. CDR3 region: CSAPDRGEVSYGYTF. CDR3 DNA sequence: TGCAGTGCCCCGGACAGGGGGGAAGTATCCTATGGCTACACCTTC.

The CDR3 DNA reads TGTGCCAGCAGTGACGGAGCCACAGATACGCAGTATTTT. It is translated as CASSDGATDTQYF. The chain carries TRBV6-6 and TRBJ2-3; D unresolved. V lost 5 bases to trimming and J lost 2 bases, with 8 bases between them. The CDR3 consists of 13 residues. The V gene's germline CDR1 is MNHNY and CDR2 SVGAGI (reference sequence).

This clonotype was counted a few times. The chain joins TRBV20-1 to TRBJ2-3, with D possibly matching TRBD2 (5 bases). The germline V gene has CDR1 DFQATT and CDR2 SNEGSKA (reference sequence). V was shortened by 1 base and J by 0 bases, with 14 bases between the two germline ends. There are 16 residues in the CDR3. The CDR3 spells CSARVFGRWSTDTQYF. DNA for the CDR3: TGCAGTGCTAGAGTGTTTGGGAGATGGAGCACAGATACGCAGTATTTT.

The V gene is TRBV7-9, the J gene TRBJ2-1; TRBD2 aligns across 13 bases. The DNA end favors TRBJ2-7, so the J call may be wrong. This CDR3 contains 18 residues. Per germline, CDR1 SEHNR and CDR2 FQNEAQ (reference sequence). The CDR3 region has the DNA TGTGCCAGCAGCCCGGGGACTAGCGGGACCTTCTCCTACAATGAGCAGTACTTC. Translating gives CASSPGTSGTFSYNEQYF.

As DNA, the CDR3 is TGTGCCAGCAGCCCTCACAGACAGGGAAGTTATGGCTACACCTTC. Translating it yields CASSPHRQGSYGYTF. The chain recombines TRBV28 with TRBJ1-2, with TRBD1 matching 7 bases. V dropped 6 bases and J dropped 5; count of bases not matched to a gene: 12. The CDR3 runs 15 residues. Germline assignment: CDR1 MDHEN and CDR2 SYDVKM.

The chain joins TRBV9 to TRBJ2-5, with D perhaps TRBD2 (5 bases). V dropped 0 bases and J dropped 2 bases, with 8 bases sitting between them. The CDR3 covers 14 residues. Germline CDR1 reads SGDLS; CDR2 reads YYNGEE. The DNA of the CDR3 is TGTGCCAGCAGCGTAGGTAGAGGGCAAGAGACCCAGTACTTC. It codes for CASSVGRGQETQYF.

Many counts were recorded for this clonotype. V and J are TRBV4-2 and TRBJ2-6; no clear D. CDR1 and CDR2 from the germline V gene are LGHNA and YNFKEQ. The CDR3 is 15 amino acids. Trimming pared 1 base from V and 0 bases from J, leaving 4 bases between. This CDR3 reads CASSQGPSGANVLTF. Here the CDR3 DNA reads TGTGCCAGCAGCCAAGGCCCCTCTGGGGCCAACGTCCTGACTTTC.

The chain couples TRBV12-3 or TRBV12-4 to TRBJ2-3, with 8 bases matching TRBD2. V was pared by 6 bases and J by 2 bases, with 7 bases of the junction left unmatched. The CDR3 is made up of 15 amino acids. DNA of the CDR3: TGTGCCAGCAGAGACAGGCGGGGGGTCACAGATACGCAGTATTTT. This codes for CASRDRRGVTDTQYF.